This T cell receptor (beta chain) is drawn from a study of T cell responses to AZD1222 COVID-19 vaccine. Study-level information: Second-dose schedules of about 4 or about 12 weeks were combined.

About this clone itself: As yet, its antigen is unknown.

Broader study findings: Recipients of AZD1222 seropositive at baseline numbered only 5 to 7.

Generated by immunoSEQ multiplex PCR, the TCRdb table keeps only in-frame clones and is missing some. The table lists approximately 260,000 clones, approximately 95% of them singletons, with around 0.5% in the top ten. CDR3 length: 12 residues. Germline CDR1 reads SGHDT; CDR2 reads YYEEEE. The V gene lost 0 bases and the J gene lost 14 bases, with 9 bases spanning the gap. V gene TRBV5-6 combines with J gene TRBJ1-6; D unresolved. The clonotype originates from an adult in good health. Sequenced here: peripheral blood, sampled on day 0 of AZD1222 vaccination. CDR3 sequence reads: CASSLAAGTLHF. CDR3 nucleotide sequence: TGTGCCAGCAGCTTGGCCGCGGGAACCCTCCACTTT.